This TCR beta chain was obtained from a study of blood T cell repertoires in COVID-19. At the level of the study: Researchers got acute and convalescent COVID-19 samples from the United States, Italy and Spain. Sample material is recorded as cDNA or gDNA derived from T cells, B-cell-depleted T cells, or PBMCs.

In the original processing: Amplified reference gene primers provided the basis for estimating nucleated cell counts. The repertoire was sequenced with immunoSEQ multiplex PCR; TCRdb's copy has only in-frame clones and lacks some. V and J calls and clone size come straight from that table; D and trimming were deduced from the DNA. Of roughly 170,000 clones in the sample, roughly 70% were seen once. Germline V gives CDR1 LGHNA, CDR2 YSLEER. This CDR3 contains 16 residues. V lost 1 base and J lost 4, with 16 bases in between. The receptor comes from a woman aged 80 or over with acute or convalescent COVID-19. The chain uses TRBV4-3 and TRBJ2-5; D unclear. Specimen: peripheral blood. In DNA form, the CDR3 reads TGCGCCAGCAGCCAAGCCTTGGGTCCAGGCCGAGAGACCCAGTACTTC. This translates into CASSQALGPGRETQYF.